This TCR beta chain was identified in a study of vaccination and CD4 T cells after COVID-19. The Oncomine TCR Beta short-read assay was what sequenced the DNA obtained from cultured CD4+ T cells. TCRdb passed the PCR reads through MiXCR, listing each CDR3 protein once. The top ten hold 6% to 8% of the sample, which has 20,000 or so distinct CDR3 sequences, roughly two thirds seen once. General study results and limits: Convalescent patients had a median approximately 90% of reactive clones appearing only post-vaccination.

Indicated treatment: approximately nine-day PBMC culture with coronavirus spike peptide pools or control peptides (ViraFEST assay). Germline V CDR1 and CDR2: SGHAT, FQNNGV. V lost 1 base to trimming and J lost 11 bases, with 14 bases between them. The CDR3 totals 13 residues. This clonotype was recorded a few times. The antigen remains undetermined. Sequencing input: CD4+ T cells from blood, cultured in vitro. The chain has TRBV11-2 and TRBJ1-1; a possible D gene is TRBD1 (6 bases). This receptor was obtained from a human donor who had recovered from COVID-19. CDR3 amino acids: CASSLGGQFGAFF. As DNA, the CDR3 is TGTGCCAGCAGCTTAGGAGGACAGTTCGGGGCTTTCTTT.